What follows describes a single T cell receptor beta chain. After extraction with the RNeasy kit, roughly 0.45 to 1 ug of the RNA was reverse transcribed using random hexamers. From the immunoSEQ multiplex PCR reads, TCRdb called clonotypes with MiXCR, one entry per CDR3 protein. The table shows 50,000 to 65,000 distinct CDR3 sequences, with around 94% occurring only once. The V end lost 4 bases, the J end lost 3 bases, and 12 bases lay between the germline ends. CDR1 and CDR2 (germline): MGHRA, YSYEKL. The CDR3 has 14 amino acids. The data derive from a study of CD8 T cells in Susac syndrome. Sample: CD8+ T cells from PBMCs. This TCR came from a human donor in good health. This chain uses TRBV4-1 with TRBJ1-2; tentative D call: TRBD1 (5 bases). The CDR3 coding sequence is TGCGCCAGCAGCCGACCCGGGACTCACTATGGCTACACCTTC. It translates to CASSRPGTHYGYTF.